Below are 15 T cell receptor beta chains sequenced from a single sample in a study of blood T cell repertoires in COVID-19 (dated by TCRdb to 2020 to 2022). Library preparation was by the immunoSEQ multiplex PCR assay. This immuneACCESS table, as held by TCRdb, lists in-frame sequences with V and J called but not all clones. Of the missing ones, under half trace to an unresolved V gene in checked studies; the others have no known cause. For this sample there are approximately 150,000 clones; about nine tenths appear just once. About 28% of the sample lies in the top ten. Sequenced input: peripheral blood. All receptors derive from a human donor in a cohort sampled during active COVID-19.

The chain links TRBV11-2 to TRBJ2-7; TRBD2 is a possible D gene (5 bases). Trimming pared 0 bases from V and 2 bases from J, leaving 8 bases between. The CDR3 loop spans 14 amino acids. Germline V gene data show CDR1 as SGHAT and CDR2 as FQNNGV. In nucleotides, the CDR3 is TGTGCCAGCAGCTTAGATACGGGGACCTACGAGCAGTACTTC. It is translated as CASSLDTGTYEQYF.

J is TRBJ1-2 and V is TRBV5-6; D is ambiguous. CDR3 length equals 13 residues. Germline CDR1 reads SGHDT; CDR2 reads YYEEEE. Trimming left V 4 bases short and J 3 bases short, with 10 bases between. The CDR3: CASSASSDYGYTF. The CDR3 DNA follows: TGTGCCAGCAGCGCTAGTTCTGACTATGGCTACACCTTC.

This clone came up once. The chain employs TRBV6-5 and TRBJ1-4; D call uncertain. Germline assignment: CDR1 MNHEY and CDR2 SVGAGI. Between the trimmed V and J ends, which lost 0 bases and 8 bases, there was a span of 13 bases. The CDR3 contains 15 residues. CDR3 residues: CASSYSGLGAEKLFF. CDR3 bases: TGTGCCAGCAGTTACTCTGGTCTCGGAGCCGAAAAACTGTTTTTT.

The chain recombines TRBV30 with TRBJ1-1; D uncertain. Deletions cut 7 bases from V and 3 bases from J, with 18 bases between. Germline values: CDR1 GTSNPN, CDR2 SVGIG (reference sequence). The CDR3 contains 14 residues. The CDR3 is CASHKRAGHTEAFF. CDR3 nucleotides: TGTGCCTCACACAAGAGGGCAGGTCACACTGAAGCTTTCTTT.

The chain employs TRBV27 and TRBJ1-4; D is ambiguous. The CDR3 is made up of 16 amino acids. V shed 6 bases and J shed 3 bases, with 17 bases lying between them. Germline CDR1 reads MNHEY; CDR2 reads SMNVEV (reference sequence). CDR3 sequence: CASRTRGVSANEKLFF. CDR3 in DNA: TGTGCCAGCAGGACTCGGGGAGTGTCGGCTAATGAAAAACTGTTTTTT.

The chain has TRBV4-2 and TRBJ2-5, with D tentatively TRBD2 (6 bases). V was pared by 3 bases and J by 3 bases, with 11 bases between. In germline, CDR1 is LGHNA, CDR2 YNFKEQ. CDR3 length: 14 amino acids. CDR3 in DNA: TGTGCCAGCAGCCAGGAGGGGACCGAAGAGACCCAGTACTTC. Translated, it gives CASSQEGTEETQYF.

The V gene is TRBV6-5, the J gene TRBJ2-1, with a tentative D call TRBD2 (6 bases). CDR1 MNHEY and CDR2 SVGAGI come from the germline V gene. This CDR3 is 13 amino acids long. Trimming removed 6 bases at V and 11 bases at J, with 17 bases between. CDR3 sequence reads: CASRLTREHKQFF. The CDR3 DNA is TGTGCCAGCAGACTAACACGGGAGCACAAGCAGTTCTTC.

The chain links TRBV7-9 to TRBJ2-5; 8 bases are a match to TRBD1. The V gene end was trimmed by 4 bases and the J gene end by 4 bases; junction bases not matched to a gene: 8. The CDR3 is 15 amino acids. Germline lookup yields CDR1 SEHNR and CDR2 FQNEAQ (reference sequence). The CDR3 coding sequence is TGTGCCAGCAGCTACCAGGGGGCGAGGGGAGAGACCCAGTACTTC. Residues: CASSYQGARGETQYF.

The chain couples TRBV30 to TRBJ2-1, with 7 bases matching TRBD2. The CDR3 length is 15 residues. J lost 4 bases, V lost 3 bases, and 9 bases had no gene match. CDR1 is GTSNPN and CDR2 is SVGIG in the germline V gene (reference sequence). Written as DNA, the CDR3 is TGTGCCTGGAGGGGGCTAGCGGAGGCGTACAATGAGCAGTTCTTC. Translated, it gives CAWRGLAEAYNEQFF.

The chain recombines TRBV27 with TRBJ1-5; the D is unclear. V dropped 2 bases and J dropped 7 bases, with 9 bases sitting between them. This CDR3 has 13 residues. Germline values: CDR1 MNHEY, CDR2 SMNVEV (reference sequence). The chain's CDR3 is CASSLAGAQPQHF. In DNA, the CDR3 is TGTGCCAGCAGTTTAGCGGGTGCGCAGCCCCAGCATTTT.

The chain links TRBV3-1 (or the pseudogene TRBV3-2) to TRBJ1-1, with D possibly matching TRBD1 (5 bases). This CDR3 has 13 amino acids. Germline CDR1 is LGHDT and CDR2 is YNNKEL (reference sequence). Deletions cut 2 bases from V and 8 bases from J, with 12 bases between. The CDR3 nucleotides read TGTGCCAGCAGCCAACCAATTACAGGCGAAGCTTTCTTT. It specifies CASSQPITGEAFF.

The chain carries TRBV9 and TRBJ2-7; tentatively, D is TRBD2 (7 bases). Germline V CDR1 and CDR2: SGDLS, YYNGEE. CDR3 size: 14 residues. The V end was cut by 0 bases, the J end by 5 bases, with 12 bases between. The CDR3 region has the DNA TGTGCCAGCAGCGTAGGCGGGGGCGCGGACGAGCAGTACTTC. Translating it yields CASSVGGGADEQYF.

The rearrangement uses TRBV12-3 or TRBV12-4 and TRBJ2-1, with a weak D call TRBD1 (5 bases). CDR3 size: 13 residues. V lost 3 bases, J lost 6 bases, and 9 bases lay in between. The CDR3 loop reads CASSLNRINEQFF. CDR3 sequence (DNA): TGTGCCAGCAGTTTGAACAGGATCAATGAGCAGTTCTTC.

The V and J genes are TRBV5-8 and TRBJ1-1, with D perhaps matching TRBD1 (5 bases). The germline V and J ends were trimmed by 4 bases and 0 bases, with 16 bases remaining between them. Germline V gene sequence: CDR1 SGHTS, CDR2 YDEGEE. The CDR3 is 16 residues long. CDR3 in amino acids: CASSRSAGSMNTEAFF. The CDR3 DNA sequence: TGTGCCAGCAGCCGATCAGCAGGGTCGATGAACACTGAAGCTTTCTTT.

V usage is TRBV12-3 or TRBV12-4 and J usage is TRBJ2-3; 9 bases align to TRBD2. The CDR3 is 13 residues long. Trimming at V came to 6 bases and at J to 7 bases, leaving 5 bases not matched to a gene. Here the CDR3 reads CASRAGGVYTQYF. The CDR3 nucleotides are TGTGCCAGCAGGGCGGGGGGGGTGTATACGCAGTATTTT.